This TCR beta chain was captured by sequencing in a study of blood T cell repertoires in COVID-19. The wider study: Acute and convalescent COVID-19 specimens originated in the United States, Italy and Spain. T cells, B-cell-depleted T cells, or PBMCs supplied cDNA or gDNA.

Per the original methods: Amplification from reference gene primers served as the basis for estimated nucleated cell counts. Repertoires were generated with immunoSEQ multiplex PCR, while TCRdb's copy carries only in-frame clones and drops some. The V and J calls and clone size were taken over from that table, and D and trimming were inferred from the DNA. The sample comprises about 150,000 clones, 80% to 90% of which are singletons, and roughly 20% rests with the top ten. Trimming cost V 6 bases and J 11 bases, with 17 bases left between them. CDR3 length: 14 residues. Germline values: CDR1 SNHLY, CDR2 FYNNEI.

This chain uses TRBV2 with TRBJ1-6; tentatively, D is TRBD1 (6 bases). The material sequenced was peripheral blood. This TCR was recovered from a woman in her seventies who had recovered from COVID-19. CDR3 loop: CASSRQAGGAPLHF. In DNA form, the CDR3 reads TGTGCCAGCAGCCGACAGGCCGGCGGTGCACCCCTCCACTTT. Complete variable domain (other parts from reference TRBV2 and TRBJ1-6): EPEVTQTPSHQVTQMGQEVILRCVPISNHLYFYWYRQILGQKVEFLVSFYNNEISEKSEIFDDQFSVERPDGSNFTLKIRSTKLEDSAMYFCASSRQAGGAPLHFGNGTRLTVT.